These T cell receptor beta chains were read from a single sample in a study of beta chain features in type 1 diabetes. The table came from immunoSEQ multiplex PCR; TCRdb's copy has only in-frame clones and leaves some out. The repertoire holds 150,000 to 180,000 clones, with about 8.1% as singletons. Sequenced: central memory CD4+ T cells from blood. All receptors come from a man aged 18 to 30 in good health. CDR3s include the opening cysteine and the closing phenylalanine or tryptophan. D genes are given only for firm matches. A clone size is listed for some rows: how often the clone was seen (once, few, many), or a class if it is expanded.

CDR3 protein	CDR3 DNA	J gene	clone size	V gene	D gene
CAWSRGANSPLHF	TGTGCCTGGAGTCGCGGGGCCAATTCACCCCTCCACTTT	TRBJ1-6	few	TRBV30	-
CASSALGLAGGITGELFF	TGTGCCAGCAGCGCGTTGGGACTAGCGGGAGGAATCACCGGGGAGCTGTTTTTT	TRBJ2-2	-	TRBV9	TRBD2
CASSPAVGQGILQYF	TGTGCCAGCAGCCCTGCCGTGGGACAGGGCATCTTGCAGTACTTC	TRBJ2-7	-	TRBV5-5	TRBD1
CASSLVPARRTTYEQYF	TGTGCCAGCAGTTTAGTACCCGCTCGGAGAACAACCTACGAGCAGTACTTC	TRBJ2-7	-	TRBV28	-
CATSRESWMRTNEKLFF	TGTGCCACCAGCCGGGAAAGTTGGATGCGGACTAATGAAAAACTGTTTTTT	TRBJ1-4	once	TRBV15	-
CASSLGPAGGYGYTF	TGTGCCAGCAGCTTAGGGCCGGCCGGGGGCTATGGCTACACCTTC	TRBJ1-2	-	TRBV7-6	-
CASSYATDRATGELFF	TGTGCCAGCAGTTACGCAACGGACAGGGCCACCGGGGAGCTGTTTTTT	TRBJ2-2	few	TRBV6-5	TRBD1
CASSQGQDFYEQYF	TGTGCCAGCAGCCAAGGACAGGATTTCTACGAGCAGTACTTC	TRBJ2-7	-	TRBV11-2	TRBD1
CASSLFAGDNQPQHF	TGTGCCAGCAGCTTATTTGCAGGGGACAATCAGCCCCAGCATTTT	TRBJ1-5	-	TRBV7-3	-
CASSPWDRNSPLHF	TGTGCCAGCTCACCTTGGGACAGGAATTCACCCCTCCACTTT	TRBJ1-6	-	TRBV18	TRBD1
CAWEQGARAWETQYF	TGTGCCTGGGAGCAGGGGGCAAGGGCGTGGGAGACCCAGTACTTC	TRBJ2-5	few	TRBV30	TRBD1
CASNSRALNEKLFF	TGTGCCAGCAATTCGAGGGCCCTTAATGAAAAACTGTTTTTT	TRBJ1-4	few	TRBV6-6	-
CASSVDRGLYEQYF	TGTGCCAGCAGTGTGGACAGGGGGCTCTACGAGCAGTACTTC	TRBJ2-7	few	TRBV2	TRBD1
CAWSVEWAQDTQYF	TGTGCCTGGAGTGTAGAGTGGGCGCAAGATACGCAGTATTTT	TRBJ2-3	-	TRBV30	-
CAWSVRGQTHEQYF	TGTGCCTGGAGTGTAAGGGGACAGACCCACGAGCAGTACTTC	TRBJ2-7	-	TRBV30	TRBD1
CASKRGAVYGGEQYF	TGTGCCAGTAAACGCGGGGCAGTATACGGGGGCGAGCAGTACTTC	TRBJ2-7	few	TRBV19	-